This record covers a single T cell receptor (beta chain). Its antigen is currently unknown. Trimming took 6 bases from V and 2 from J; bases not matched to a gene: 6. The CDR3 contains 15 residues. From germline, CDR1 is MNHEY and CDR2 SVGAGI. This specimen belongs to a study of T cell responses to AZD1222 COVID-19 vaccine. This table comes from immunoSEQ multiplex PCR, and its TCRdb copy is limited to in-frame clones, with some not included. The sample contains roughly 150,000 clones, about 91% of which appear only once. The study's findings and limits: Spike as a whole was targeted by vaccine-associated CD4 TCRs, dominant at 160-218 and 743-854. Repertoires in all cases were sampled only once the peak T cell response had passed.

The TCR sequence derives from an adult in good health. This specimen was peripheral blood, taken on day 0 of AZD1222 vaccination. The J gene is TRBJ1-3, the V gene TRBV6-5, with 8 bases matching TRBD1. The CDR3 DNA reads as TGTGCCAGCAGGAGAGACAGGGGTACTGGAAACACCATATATTTT. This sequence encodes CASRRDRGTGNTIYF.